The present entry profiles one T cell receptor beta chain with its context. The sample is drawn from a study of cytomegalovirus exposure and HLA in healthy donors. The V and J ends lost 6 bases and 6 bases, in that order; junction bases with no gene match: 6. CDR3 length equals 13 residues. Germline assignment: CDR1 ENHRY and CDR2 SYGVKD. Amplification used 60 Vbeta primers and 13 Jbeta primers. The assay was immunoSEQ multiplex PCR, and TCRdb's table has in-frame clones only and misses some. The data show a few hundred thousand clones, about 87% seen once. V usage is TRBV10-3 and J usage is TRBJ1-2; TRBD1 aligns across 8 bases. Sequencing was done on a sample of PBMCs. The sequence was collected from a woman aged 18-29 years in good health and CMV-seronegative. CDR3 loop: CAIRDREENGYTF. The CDR3 DNA is TGTGCCATCAGGGACAGGGAAGAGAATGGCTACACCTTC.